One sample yielded the 29 T cell receptor beta chains listed below, sequenced in a study of cytomegalovirus exposure and HLA in healthy donors. It was with 60 Vbeta and 13 Jbeta primers that the PCR ran. Some clones are missing from TCRdb's copy, which holds only in-frame ones; the method was immunoSEQ multiplex PCR. Seen here are under 150,000 clones, 75% to 85% observed once, and the top ten hold 5.5% to 7.5%. The sample comprised PBMCs. These receptors came from a woman aged 40 to 50 in good health and CMV-seropositive.

The chain employs TRBV7-6 and TRBJ1-1; D remains unclear. In germline, CDR1 is SGHVS, CDR2 FNYEAQ. V lost 4 bases, J lost 0 bases, and 3 bases lay in between. The CDR3 sequence is 12 residues long. CDR3 DNA: TGTGCCAGCAGCTACATGAACACTGAAGCTTTCTTT. Translated: CASSYMNTEAFF.

CDR3 loop: CASSPNGYGEETQYF. CDR3 sequence (DNA): TGTGCCAGCAGCCCAAACGGCTACGGGGAAGAGACCCAGTACTTC. The J gene is TRBJ2-5, the V gene TRBV4-2; tentative D call: TRBD2 (5 bases). V was clipped by 4 bases and J by 3 bases, with 15 bases between them. The CDR3 loop spans 15 amino acids. Germline CDR1 is LGHNA and CDR2 is YNFKEQ.

V is TRBV11-2 and J is TRBJ1-3; D is ambiguous. V lost 3 bases and J lost 5, with 5 bases in between. This CDR3 is built from 12 residues. The germline CDR1 and CDR2 sequences are SGHAT and FQNNGV. CDR3 sequence: CASSFGRNTIYF. Written as DNA, the CDR3 is TGTGCCAGCAGCTTCGGTAGAAACACCATATATTTT.

This clone was counted between two and nine times. Here the CDR3 reads CASRPNRGRGNQPQHF. In nucleotides, the CDR3 is TGTGCCAGTAGGCCCAACAGGGGCAGGGGCAATCAGCCCCAGCATTTT. The chain couples TRBV19 to TRBJ1-5; 7 bases match TRBD1. The germline V gene has CDR1 LNHDA and CDR2 SQIVND (reference sequence). V lost 6 bases and J lost 2; bases outside the gene matches: 10. The CDR3 runs to 16 residues.

A few counts support this clone. The CDR3 DNA reads TGTGCCAGAAGCTTAGCACAGGGTAACGAGCAGTACTTC. This encodes CARSLAQGNEQYF. This sequence joins TRBV7-5 and TRBJ2-7; TRBD1, the D gene given by the table, was not confirmed from the DNA. TRBV7-5 is assigned pseudogene status. This CDR3 region has 13 residues.

This clone showed up just once. The chain links TRBV9 to TRBJ1-4; 7 bases map to TRBD1. This CDR3 has 16 amino acids. Germline trimming cut 1 base from V and 1 base from J; bases unmatched to any gene: 4. The V gene's germline CDR1 is SGDLS and CDR2 YYNGEE. DNA for the CDR3: TGTGCCAGCAGCGTACAAGGGGGCGTAACTAATGAAAAACTGTTTTTT. This encodes CASSVQGGVTNEKLFF.

The chain couples TRBV27 to TRBJ1-2, with D possibly being TRBD1 (5 bases). The V gene's germline CDR1 is MNHEY and CDR2 SMNVEV (reference sequence). V shed 3 bases and J shed 7 bases, with 9 bases lying between them. This CDR3 has 12 residues. The CDR3 loop reads CASSFGGGGYTF. The CDR3 nucleotides read TGTGCCAGCAGTTTCGGGGGGGGTGGCTACACCTTC.

In this sample, this clone turned up a few times. V and J are TRBV10-1 and TRBJ1-1, with 7 bases lining up with TRBD1. V trimming: 3 bases; J trimming: 7 bases; junction bases outside the gene matches: 2. The CDR3 has 12 residues. In germline, CDR1 is WNHNN, CDR2 SYGVQD (reference sequence). CDR3 in DNA: TGCGCCAGCAGTGACTGGGACAGTGAAGCTTTCTTT. It translates to CASSDWDSEAFF.

This clone is a singleton in its sample. This CDR3 is CASSDSGANNSPLHF. As DNA, the CDR3 is TGTGCCAGCAGTGATTCAGGGGCGAATAATTCACCCCTCCACTTT. V usage is TRBV2 and J usage is TRBJ1-6; tentatively, D is TRBD1 (6 bases). The V end was cut by 3 bases, the J end by 5 bases, with 11 bases between. Germline V CDR1 and CDR2: SNHLY, FYNNEI. There are 15 residues in the CDR3.

The chain couples TRBV5-1 to TRBJ2-5, with unresolved D. V lost 1 base and J lost 2, with 6 bases in between. Per the germline V gene, CDR1 is SGHRS and CDR2 is YFSETQ. This CDR3 region has 13 residues. The CDR3 DNA reads TGCGCCAGCAGCTTGAACAGACAAGAGACCCAGTACTTC. Amino acid sequence: CASSLNRQETQYF.

V is TRBV6-6 and J is TRBJ2-1, with 9 nucleotides matching TRBD1. Germline assignment: CDR1 MNHNY and CDR2 SVGAGI (reference sequence). The CDR3 contains 16 residues. V dropped 6 bases and J dropped 4; count of bases not matched to a gene: 10. The CDR3 region has the DNA TGTGCCAGCAGGAATAGGCAGGACAGGGGATACAATGAGCAGTTCTTC. Amino acid sequence: CASRNRQDRGYNEQFF.

This chain joins TRBV10-3 and TRBJ2-2, with TRBD1 matching over 10 bases. CDR3 length: 15 amino acids. V was pared by 6 bases and J by 3 bases, with 4 bases of the junction left unmatched. Germline V CDR1 and CDR2: ENHRY, SYGVKD. The DNA for the CDR3 is TGTGCCATCAGAGACAGGGGGCGCGACACCGGGGAGCTGTTTTTT. Its protein is CAIRDRGRDTGELFF.

The chain is built from TRBV7-2 and TRBJ1-1; D is uncertain. The germline gives CDR1 SGHTA, CDR2 FQGNSA. This CDR3 has 15 amino acids. Trimming stripped 0 bases from V and 8 bases from J, with 16 bases between. The CDR3 bases are TGTGCCAGCAGCTTAGCGCGAGCCGAGCAGCGAGAAGCTTTCTTT. Translation gives CASSLARAEQREAFF.

The genes are TRBV20-1 and TRBJ2-7; D gene unclear. Germline V gene data show CDR1 as DFQATT and CDR2 as SNEGSKA (reference sequence). With 3 bases removed from V and 3 bases from J, the gap between germline ends came to 6 bases. The CDR3 length is 11 residues. As DNA, the CDR3 is TGCAGTGCTAGCGGTGGCTACGAGCAGTACTTC. Translation: CSASGGYEQYF.

V is TRBV19 and J is TRBJ1-1; 8 nucleotides agree with TRBD1. Germline V gene lookup returns CDR1 LNHDA and CDR2 SQIVND (reference sequence). CDR3 length: 16 amino acids. V lost 3 bases, J lost 4 bases, and 10 bases stayed unmatched. Written as DNA, the CDR3 is TGTGCCAGTAGTATTTATACAGGGGGTGGTGGCACTGAAGCTTTCTTT. Translating it yields CASSIYTGGGGTEAFF.

The V and J genes are TRBV5-4 and TRBJ2-2; D may be TRBD2 (7 bases). This CDR3 is 16 amino acids long. Trimming shortened V by 0 bases and J by 3 bases, and 12 bases separated the two germline ends. Germline V gene sequence: CDR1 SGHNT, CDR2 YYREEE (reference sequence). In nucleotides, the CDR3 is TGTGCCAGCAGCTTGGATAGGGGGGGGGACACCGGGGAGCTGTTTTTT. Translation gives CASSLDRGGDTGELFF.

The chain uses TRBV7-2 and TRBJ2-3; D possibly corresponds to TRBD1 (5 bases). The V end lost 5 bases, the J end lost 2 bases, and 14 bases lay between the germline ends. CDR1 is SGHTA, CDR2 FQGNSA, per germline. The CDR3 has 15 residues. In DNA form, the CDR3 reads TGTGCCAGCAGCGTTCGTCAGGGATTCACAGATACGCAGTATTTT. It codes for CASSVRQGFTDTQYF.

Here the CDR3 DNA reads TGTGCCGGACAGGGCCGAAACTATGGCTACACCTTC. It is translated as CAGQGRNYGYTF. The chain carries TRBV28 and TRBJ1-2; 8 bases map to TRBD1. In germline, CDR1 is MDHEN, CDR2 SYDVKM. This CDR3 has 12 amino acids. V lost 11 bases, J lost 2 bases, and 4 bases stayed unmatched.

This clone was observed a single time. V is TRBV6-1 and J is TRBJ1-2; the match to TRBD1 covers 7 bases. The V gene's germline CDR1 is MNHNS and CDR2 SASEGT. This CDR3 is 15 amino acids long. V lost 7 bases and J lost 0; bases outside the gene matches: 8. CDR3 DNA: TGTGCCAGCACGTCAGGGGGAAAGGCTAACTATGGCTACACCTTC. This gives the protein CASTSGGKANYGYTF.

The CDR3 protein is CASSLGVAGGTDTQYF. The CDR3 nucleotides read TGTGCCAGCAGCTTAGGGGTAGCGGGAGGCACAGATACGCAGTATTTT. The chain couples TRBV7-2 to TRBJ2-3, with 9 positions matching TRBD2. CDR1 and CDR2 from the germline V gene are SGHTA and FQGNSA. CDR3 length: 16 amino acids. The ends lost 1 base at V and 1 base at J; junction bases unmatched: 3.

The J gene is TRBJ2-7, the V gene TRBV12-5; 7 nucleotides align to TRBD1. This CDR3 is 15 amino acids long. With V trimmed by 1 base and J by 3 bases, 6 bases remained unmatched. Germline V gene lookup returns CDR1 LGHNT and CDR2 FRNRAP. The CDR3 nucleotides read TGTGCTAGTGGTTTGGGGGACAGACAAGACTACGAGCAGTACTTC. It specifies CASGLGDRQDYEQYF.

The chain employs TRBV18 and TRBJ1-1; D not resolved. The CDR3 covers 15 residues. Germline lookup yields CDR1 KGHSH and CDR2 LQKENI. The V end lost 4 bases, the J end lost 3 bases, and 15 bases lay between the germline ends. In DNA form, the CDR3 reads TGTGCCAGCTCACTACTCGGGGAGGTGGACACTGAAGCTTTCTTT. It specifies CASSLLGEVDTEAFF.

The V call is TRBV30, the J call TRBJ2-3, with D maybe TRBD2 (7 bases). This CDR3 contains 13 residues. V gave up 5 bases and J gave up 4 bases, with 13 bases separating them. The germline V gene has CDR1 GTSNPN and CDR2 SVGIG (reference sequence). CDR3 sequence (DNA): TGTGCCTGGGGATGGGGGGGCCCAGATACGCAGTATTTT. Encoded protein: CAWGWGGPDTQYF.

This clone has a single count. The chain joins TRBV11-2 to TRBJ2-5; perhaps TRBD1 as D (5 bases). CDR1 is SGHAT, CDR2 FQNNGV, per germline. This CDR3 has 15 residues. Deletions cut 1 base from V and 1 base from J, with 10 bases between. This CDR3 reads CASSLAGSPQETQYF. The CDR3 nucleotides read TGTGCCAGCAGCTTAGCAGGGTCCCCCCAAGAGACCCAGTACTTC. The whole variable domain, remainder taken from reference TRBV11-2 and TRBJ2-5, is EAGVAQSPRYKIIEKRQSVAFWCNPISGHATLYWYQQILGQGPKLLIQFQNNGVVDDSQLPKDRFSAERLKGVDSTLKIQPAKLEDSAVYLCASSLAGSPQETQYFGPGTRLLVL.

The V and J genes are TRBV6-1 and TRBJ2-7, with D tentatively TRBD1 (5 bases). Trimming cost V 4 bases and J 3 bases, with 13 bases left between them. There are 14 residues in the CDR3. Germline CDR1 reads MNHNS; CDR2 reads SASEGT. DNA of the CDR3: TGTGCCAGCAGTGTGAGTCGACAGAGCTACGAGCAGTACTTC. The encoded protein is CASSVSRQSYEQYF.

The V gene is TRBV7-9, the J gene TRBJ2-7; 10 bases are a match to TRBD2. Germline V lookup: CDR1 SEHNR, CDR2 FQNEAQ (reference sequence). V trimming: 4 bases; J trimming: 0 bases; junction bases outside the gene matches: 3. The CDR3 is made up of 15 amino acids. This CDR3 is CASSWTSGGSYEQYF. Written as DNA, the CDR3 is TGTGCCAGCAGCTGGACTAGCGGAGGCTCCTACGAGCAGTACTTC.

V and J are TRBV10-2 and TRBJ2-2, with 10 bases matching TRBD2. The CDR3 contains 18 residues. The germline V gene has CDR1 WSHSY and CDR2 SAAADI. After removal of 7 bases from V and 0 bases from J, the junction contained 11 bases not matched to a gene. This chain's CDR3 is CASNLAGVLLANTGELFF. The CDR3 DNA reads TGCGCCAGCAACCTAGCGGGAGTTTTGTTGGCGAACACCGGGGAGCTGTTTTTT.

The chain is built from TRBV15 and TRBJ2-1, with a weak D call TRBD2 (5 bases). Germline V gene data show CDR1 as LNHNV and CDR2 as YYDKDF (reference sequence). The CDR3 consists of 16 residues. Trimming took 4 bases from V and 3 from J, leaving 16 bases between them. The CDR3 loop is CATSNPGSVGYNEQFF. The CDR3 region has the DNA TGTGCCACCAGCAACCCTGGGAGCGTCGGCTACAATGAGCAGTTCTTC.

As to this clone: The conserved phenylalanine or tryptophan normally closing the CDR3 is absent here, so this likely arose from a read error. V usage is TRBV28 and J usage is TRBJ2-7; no clear D gene. Per the germline V gene, CDR1 is MDHEN and CDR2 is SYDVKM. The CDR3 is 14 amino acids. The CDR3 DNA is TGTGCCAGCAGTTCACTGCACAGCTCCCACGAGCAGTACCTC. Residues: CASSSLHSSHEQYL.